Presented here are 11 T cell receptor beta chains from one specimen sequenced in a study of cytomegalovirus exposure and HLA in healthy donors. It was with 60 Vbeta and 13 Jbeta primers that the PCR ran. Profiling relied on immunoSEQ multiplex PCR, and the TCRdb table lists in-frame clones only, not all of them. The sample shows 150,000 to 200,000 clones, about four fifths of them seen only once. The sequenced sample consisted of PBMCs. The source is a young man in good health and CMV-seronegative.

CDR3 nucleotide sequence: TGTGCCAGTAGTATGCGAGGCACAGATACGCAGTATTTT. Protein sequence: CASSMRGTDTQYF. The V call is TRBV19, the J call TRBJ2-3; D gene uncertain. Germline loops: CDR1 LNHDA, CDR2 SQIVND (reference sequence). Trimming pared 3 bases from V and 1 base from J, leaving 5 bases between. The CDR3 runs to 13 residues.

The rearrangement joins TRBV4-3 to TRBJ1-4; D is possibly TRBD1 (6 bases). Germline V gene sequence: CDR1 LGHNA, CDR2 YSLEER. CDR3 length equals 14 residues. V lost 1 base, J lost 8 bases, and 11 bases lay in between. The CDR3 loop reads CASSQGTANEKLFF. CDR3 bases: TGCGCCAGCAGCCAAGGGACAGCGAACGAAAAACTGTTTTTT.

Notes on this clone: An end of the junction differs from the germline gene, which may be a read error. The chain is built from TRBV7-9 and TRBJ2-1; 7 nucleotides align to TRBD2. CDR1 is SEHNR and CDR2 is FQNEAQ in the germline V gene (reference sequence). The CDR3 spans 15 residues. CDR3 protein: CSSSLAGLEVGEQFF. CDR3 DNA sequence: TGTTCCAGCAGCTTAGCTGGACTAGAGGTTGGGGAGCAGTTCTTC.

This chain connects TRBV11-2 to TRBJ2-7; tentative D call: TRBD2 (6 bases). The CDR3 is made up of 15 amino acids. The V gene lost 7 bases and the J gene lost 2 bases, with 18 bases spanning the gap. Germline-derived CDR1 and CDR2 are SGHAT and FQNNGV. The CDR3 spells CASTRLRRGTYEQYF. The CDR3 DNA reads as TGTGCCAGCACACGATTAAGGAGGGGAACCTACGAGCAGTACTTC.

The chain has TRBV5-8 and TRBJ2-1; 9 bases map to TRBD1. V lost 3 bases, J lost 4 bases, and 5 bases stayed unmatched. CDR1 and CDR2 from the germline V gene are SGHTS and YDEGEE. The length of the CDR3 is 15 residues. CDR3 amino acids: CASSSTGGGYNEQFF. As DNA, the CDR3 is TGTGCCAGCAGCTCGACAGGGGGTGGGTACAATGAGCAGTTCTTC. The whole variable domain, remainder taken from reference TRBV5-8 and TRBJ2-1, is EAGVTQSPTHLIKTRGQQATLRCSPISGHTSVYWYQQALGLGLQFLLWYDEGEERNRGNFPPRFSGRQFPNYSSELNVNALELEDSALYLCASSSTGGGYNEQFFGPGTRLTVL.

The V call is TRBV7-8, the J call TRBJ1-4; D uncertain. Germline CDR1 and CDR2: SGHVS and FQNEAQ. Trimming left V 6 bases short and J 7 bases short, with 15 bases between. The CDR3 runs to 14 residues. The CDR3 nucleotides are TGTGCCAGCAGTACCATCCGCGAGGGTGAAAAACTGTTTTTT. Its translation is CASSTIREGEKLFF.

V is TRBV27 and J is TRBJ1-6, with a tentative D call TRBD1 (5 bases). The CDR3 loop spans 15 amino acids. V shed 6 bases and J shed 7 bases, with 16 bases lying between them. Germline lookup yields CDR1 MNHEY and CDR2 SMNVEV (reference sequence). The CDR3 loop reads CASSQGAGENSPLHF. The CDR3 coding sequence is TGTGCCAGCAGCCAAGGGGCGGGAGAGAATTCACCCCTCCACTTT.

The J gene is TRBJ1-4, the V gene TRBV4-1; D is undetermined. The V and J ends lost 2 bases and 8 bases respectively, with 6 bases between them. The germline gives CDR1 MGHRA, CDR2 YSYEKL. The CDR3 is made up of 12 amino acids. CDR3 bases: TGCGCCAGCAGCCAACCGGTCGAAAAACTGTTTTTT. Translated, it gives CASSQPVEKLFF.

The rearrangement links TRBV28 to TRBJ1-4, with D uncertain. The CDR3 runs to 12 residues. The germline V gene encodes CDR1 MDHEN and CDR2 SYDVKM. V gave up 7 bases and J gave up 7 bases, with 10 bases separating them. The CDR3 DNA reads TGTGCCAGCAACGGGGATAGTGAAAAACTGTTTTTT. Translated: CASNGDSEKLFF.

Only one count was recorded for this clone. This chain links TRBV12-5 with TRBJ2-5; weak D call: TRBD2 (7 bases). Germline CDR1 LGHNT, CDR2 FRNRAP. Between the trimmed V and J ends, which lost 8 bases and 5 bases, there was a span of 21 bases. The CDR3 covers 15 residues. The CDR3 loop reads CASLGGQPEVETQYF. The DNA of the CDR3 is TGTGCTAGTTTGGGGGGGCAGCCGGAGGTGGAGACCCAGTACTTC.

V is TRBV19 and J is TRBJ1-6; D is ambiguous. The germline V gene has CDR1 LNHDA and CDR2 SQIVND (reference sequence). There are 14 residues in the CDR3. The V gene lost 3 bases and the J gene lost 5 bases, with 8 bases spanning the gap. As DNA, the CDR3 is TGTGCCAGTAGTATCCTTACTGATAATTCACCCCTCCACTTT. It is translated as CASSILTDNSPLHF.